This TCR beta chain was retrieved from a study of tumor-infiltrating lymphocytes in localized non-small cell lung cancer. As for the study in general: The cohort mixed smokers and never-smokers, several histologies, and some post-neoadjuvant-chemotherapy samples. From each patient, both tumor and uninvolved lung, non-adjacent to tumor, were sampled.

Whole-study results and caveats: TCR sequencing covered a subset of patients with enough tissue.

Germline assignment: CDR1 LGHNA and CDR2 YSLEER. The CDR3 extends over 15 amino acids. Unmatched junction bases numbered 4, after V lost 4 bases and J lost 4 bases. As regards this clone: Antigen unknown.

Profiling relied on immunoSEQ multiplex PCR, and the TCRdb table lists in-frame clones only, not all of them. The table has roughly 10,000 clones, around 76% seen once. The sequencing input was uninvolved lung tissue not adjacent to the tumor. The chain couples TRBV4-3 to TRBJ2-2; 9 bases fit TRBD1. The source of this sequence is a human donor with non-small cell lung cancer. CDR3 nucleotide sequence: TGCGCCAGCAGCCTGGGGACAGGGACCACCGGGGAGCTGTTTTTT. It encodes CASSLGTGTTGELFF.